The 30 T cell receptor beta chains presented below share a single source sample, sequenced in a study of T cells expressing NK-cell markers. TCRdb reanalyzed the 5' RACE reads and collapses them to one entry per CDR3 protein, without DNA. Its listing shows roughly 160,000 distinct CDR3 sequences. The material sequenced was blood T cells: a sorted CD56 or NKG2C T cell subset, CD4+ or CD8+ T cells, or bulk PBMC T cells (not recorded which). All receptors derive from a man aged 18 to 69 in good health.

This rearrangement joins TRBV5-1 to TRBJ2-7; the D gene TCRdb calls, TRBD1, cannot be checked with no DNA. The CDR3 sequence is 15 residues long. Per germline, CDR1 SGHRS and CDR2 YFSETQ. CDR3 loop: CASSLAGTLYYEQYF.

V usage is TRBV5-1 and J usage is TRBJ2-7; there is no DNA to check the TCRdb D call of TRBD1. The CDR3 is 13 amino acids. The germline V gene encodes CDR1 SGHRS and CDR2 YFSETQ. The chain's CDR3 is CASSNDGTYEQYF.

The chain recombines TRBV10-3 with TRBJ1-5. This CDR3 is built from 15 residues. Germline V gene data show CDR1 as ENHRY and CDR2 as SYGVKD. CDR3 sequence reads: CAISEGREDSQPQHF.

The chain couples TRBV3-1 to TRBJ2-7; the D call of TRBD1 rests on TCRdb alone, since no DNA is present to check it. The germline V gene has CDR1 LGHDT and CDR2 YNNKEL (reference sequence). The CDR3 loop spans 14 amino acids. The CDR3: CASSQGDRGPEQYF.

CDR3 in amino acids: CASSRGQGPYNEQFF. The chain couples TRBV7-7 to TRBJ2-1; the TRBD1 assignment by TCRdb is unverifiable without DNA. CDR1 and CDR2 (germline): SSHAT, FNYEAQ (reference sequence). CDR3 size: 15 residues.

The V and J genes are TRBV3-1 and TRBJ2-7; the TCRdb call, TRBD2, lacks DNA for checking. Germline lookup yields CDR1 LGHDT and CDR2 YNNKEL (reference sequence). This CDR3 contains 15 residues. This CDR3 is CASRTSGGQPYEQYF.

The chain has TRBV27 and TRBJ2-2; TCRdb selects TRBD2, and the lack of DNA leaves this call unchecked. CDR1 and CDR2 (germline): MNHEY, SMNVEV (reference sequence). The CDR3 extends over 13 amino acids. Here the CDR3 reads CASKLIPAGELFF.

The chain recombines TRBV9 with TRBJ2-1; the D call of TRBD2 rests on TCRdb alone, since no DNA is present to check it. Germline V gives CDR1 SGDLS, CDR2 YYNGEE. The CDR3 loop spans 15 amino acids. The CDR3 spells CASSQTSGEYNEQFF.

The V and J genes are TRBV19 and TRBJ2-1; TCRdb's D call of TRBD1 is untestable without DNA. Germline V gene lookup returns CDR1 LNHDA and CDR2 SQIVND (reference sequence). The CDR3 has 17 residues. This CDR3 is CASTTNPLGHVYNEQFF. The whole variable domain, remainder taken from reference TRBV19 and TRBJ2-1, is DGGITQSPKYLFRKEGQNVTLSCEQNLNHDAMYWYRQDPGQGLRLIYYSQIVNDFQKGDIAEGYSVSREKKESFPLTVTSAQKNPTAFYLCASTTNPLGHVYNEQFFGPGTRLTVL.

The chain has TRBV12-3 or TRBV12-4 and TRBJ2-4; there is no DNA to check the TCRdb D call of TRBD2. The CDR3 has 13 amino acids. The CDR3: CASSLGGRNIQYF.

This chain connects TRBV14 to TRBJ2-7. CDR3 length: 16 residues. Germline loops: CDR1 SGHDN, CDR2 FVKESK. CDR3 region: CASSQDPAGRPHEQYF.

This chain links TRBV28 with TRBJ2-3; TCRdb proposes TRBD1, but this gene call is untestable without DNA. The CDR3 extends over 16 amino acids. Germline CDR1 reads MDHEN; CDR2 reads SYDVKM. The CDR3 is CASSFSPEGSPDTQYF.

The genes are TRBV5-6 and TRBJ2-1; TCRdb indicates TRBD1, and absent DNA this call remains unverified. This CDR3 region has 16 residues. CDR1 is SGHDT, CDR2 YYEEEE, per germline. The CDR3 region is CASSLASTGIYNEQFF.

The chain has TRBV20-1 and TRBJ2-2; TCRdb lists TRBD2, though no DNA is available to test this call. This CDR3 is built from 15 residues. The germline gives CDR1 DFQATT, CDR2 SNEGSKA (reference sequence). The CDR3 loop reads CSARAAGGFTGELFF.

The V gene is TRBV6-5, the J gene TRBJ2-2; TCRdb outputs TRBD1, but without DNA this stays unchecked. The CDR3 is 15 residues long. Germline V lookup: CDR1 MNHEY, CDR2 SVGAGI. The CDR3 is CASSYVGPGTGELFF.

The J gene is TRBJ2-2, the V gene TRBV7-2; TCRdb returns TRBD1, unconfirmable since there is no DNA. There are 16 residues in the CDR3. Germline-derived CDR1 and CDR2 are SGHTA and FQGNSA. CDR3 sequence: CASSFRGEEATGELFF.

This sequence joins TRBV5-6 and TRBJ1-1; checking the TCRdb D call of TRBD1 is not possible without DNA. This CDR3 has 15 amino acids. The germline CDR1 and CDR2 sequences are SGHDT and YYEEEE. CDR3 sequence reads: CASSLRQGKNTEAFF.

The chain links TRBV9 to TRBJ2-7; TCRdb reports TRBD2, a call that lacks DNA to check it against. In germline, CDR1 is SGDLS, CDR2 YYNGEE. This CDR3 has 15 residues. CDR3 amino acids: CASSVGLAGSGEQYF. Variable domain in full (rest from reference TRBV9 and TRBJ2-7): DSGVTQTPKHLITATGQRVTLRCSPRSGDLSVYWYQQSLDQGLQFLIQYYNGEERAKGNILERFSAQQFPDLHSELNLSSLELGDSALYFCASSVGLAGSGEQYFGPGTRLTVT.

This chain connects TRBV20-1 to TRBJ1-1; there is no DNA to check the TCRdb D call of TRBD1. In germline, CDR1 is DFQATT, CDR2 SNEGSKA (reference sequence). The CDR3 is made up of 14 amino acids. The CDR3 protein is CSAHPQGGNTEAFF.

V and J are TRBV5-1 and TRBJ2-7; TCRdb's D call, TRBD1, is unchecked because there is no DNA. The CDR3 extends over 16 amino acids. Germline CDR1 and CDR2: SGHRS and YFSETQ. CDR3 region: CASSLGWGRTPYEQYF. Complete variable domain (other parts from reference TRBV5-1 and TRBJ2-7): KAGVTQTPRYLIKTRGQQVTLSCSPISGHRSVSWYQQTPGQGLQFLFEYFSETQRNKGNFPGRFSGRQFSNSRSEMNVSTLELGDSALYLCASSLGWGRTPYEQYFGPGTRLTVT.

The chain employs TRBV4-1 and TRBJ2-7. The CDR3 extends over 13 amino acids. Germline loops: CDR1 MGHRA, CDR2 YSYEKL. The CDR3 loop is CASSQEYRYEQYF.

The chain combines TRBV9 with TRBJ2-7; the D gene TCRdb calls, TRBD1, cannot be checked with no DNA. Germline V gives CDR1 SGDLS, CDR2 YYNGEE. The CDR3 length is 14 residues. CDR3 sequence reads: CASSDGQGAGEQYF.

The V call is TRBV6-2 or TRBV6-3, the J call TRBJ2-7; TCRdb's D call, TRBD2, is unchecked because there is no DNA. CDR3 size: 13 residues. Germline V gene lookup returns CDR1 MNHEY and CDR2 SVGEGT. The CDR3 here is CASNTGGPYEQYF.

The chain uses TRBV9 and TRBJ2-1. Germline CDR1 is SGDLS and CDR2 is YYNGEE. This CDR3 spans 15 amino acids. CDR3 amino acids: CASSLFSTALDEQFF.

V is TRBV27 and J is TRBJ2-1; TCRdb lists TRBD2, though no DNA is available to test this call. This CDR3 contains 14 residues. Germline lookup yields CDR1 MNHEY and CDR2 SMNVEV (reference sequence). The CDR3 here is CASRPGLAINEQFF.

The rearrangement uses TRBV18 and TRBJ1-1; TCRdb names TRBD1, which stays unverified in the absence of DNA. Germline values: CDR1 KGHSH, CDR2 LQKENI. The CDR3 runs to 16 residues. CDR3 sequence: CASSPAKTGERSEAFF. The whole variable domain, filled in from reference TRBV18 and TRBJ1-1, reads NAGVMQNPRHLVRRRGQEARLRCSPMKGHSHVYWYRQLPEEGLKFMVYLQKENIIDESGMPKERFSAEFPKEGPSILRIQQVVRGDSAAYFCASSPAKTGERSEAFFGQGTRLTVV.

The chain employs TRBV7-6 and TRBJ2-3; checking the TCRdb D call of TRBD2 is not possible without DNA. Germline assignment: CDR1 SGHVS and CDR2 FNYEAQ. CDR3 length: 15 amino acids. CDR3 residues: CASSLMTSGVDTQYF.

The V gene is TRBV2, the J gene TRBJ2-1; the TCRdb call, TRBD1, lacks DNA for checking. This CDR3 comprises 15 residues. Germline V lookup: CDR1 SNHLY, CDR2 FYNNEI. CDR3 loop: CASRDSGGARNEQFF.

The rearrangement joins TRBV6-5 to TRBJ1-2; TCRdb gives TRBD1 as the D gene, but with no DNA this cannot be confirmed. CDR1 MNHEY and CDR2 SVGAGI come from the germline V gene. The length of the CDR3 is 14 residues. Here the CDR3 reads CASSYQQGGYGYTF.

This rearrangement joins TRBV7-9 to TRBJ2-3; TCRdb calls TRBD2, which cannot be checked without DNA. This CDR3 comprises 16 residues. Germline lookup yields CDR1 SEHNR and CDR2 FQNEAQ (reference sequence). CDR3 protein: CASSPGLAELSDTQYF. Drawing the rest from reference TRBV7-9 and TRBJ2-3, the complete variable domain is DTGVSQNPRHKITKRGQNVTFRCDPISEHNRLYWYRQTLGQGPEFLTYFQNEAQLEKSRLLSDRFSAERPKGSFSTLEIQRTEQGDSAMYLCASSPGLAELSDTQYFGPGTRLTVL.